This T cell receptor beta chain comes out of a study of T cell repertoires in cytomegalovirus infection. Overall study context: Newly reported HLA-C-restricted and thoroughly characterized HLA-B-restricted CMV epitopes were employed. In public TCR beta signatures, there were indications of both CMV infection and matching HLA type. The study, taken as a whole, reports: Summed frequency of public TCR beta families distinguished CMV carriers with the relevant HLA. The ex vivo response was dominated by HLA-C-restricted CMV-specific TCR beta clonotypes.

In its sample, this clonotype was seen many times. Its antigen is still unknown. Trimming left V 2 bases short and J 1 base short, with 14 bases between. Germline V gives CDR1 SEHNR, CDR2 FQNEAQ (reference sequence). There are 17 residues in the CDR3. One entry per CDR3 protein results from TCRdb running MiXCR on the reads. The repertoire holds about 770,000 distinct CDR3 sequences, about 27% seen once, with roughly 14% in the top ten. The rearrangement links TRBV7-9 to TRBJ2-2; tentative D call: TRBD1 (5 bases). This TCR derives from a human donor in good health (CMV status not recorded). Some clones in this sample may be carry-over from other donors' samples. The sequenced sample was cultured CD8+ T cells from PBMCs, obtained from culture after CMV antigen stimulation. The CDR3 spells CASSLSWQGENTGELFF. CDR3 sequence (DNA): TGTGCCAGCAGCTTATCTTGGCAGGGTGAGAACACCGGGGAGCTGTTTTTT. Full variable domain (outside the CDR3, taken from reference TRBV7-9 and TRBJ2-2): DTGVSQNPRHKITKRGQNVTFRCDPISEHNRLYWYRQTLGQGPEFLTYFQNEAQLEKSRLLSDRFSAERPKGSFSTLEIQRTEQGDSAMYLCASSLSWQGENTGELFFGEGSRLTVL.